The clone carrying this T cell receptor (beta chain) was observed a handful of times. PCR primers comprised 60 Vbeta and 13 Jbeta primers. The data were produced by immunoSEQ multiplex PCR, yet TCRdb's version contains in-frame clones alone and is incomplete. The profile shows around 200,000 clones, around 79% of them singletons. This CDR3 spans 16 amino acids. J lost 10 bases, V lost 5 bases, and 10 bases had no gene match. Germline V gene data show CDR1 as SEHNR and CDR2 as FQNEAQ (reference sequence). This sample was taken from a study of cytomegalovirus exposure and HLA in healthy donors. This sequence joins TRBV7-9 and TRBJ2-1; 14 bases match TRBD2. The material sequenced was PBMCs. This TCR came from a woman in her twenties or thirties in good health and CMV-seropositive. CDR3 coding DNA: TGTGCCAGCAGCCCCTGGACTAGCGGGAGGACTGAGGAGCAGTTCTTC. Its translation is CASSPWTSGRTEEQFF.